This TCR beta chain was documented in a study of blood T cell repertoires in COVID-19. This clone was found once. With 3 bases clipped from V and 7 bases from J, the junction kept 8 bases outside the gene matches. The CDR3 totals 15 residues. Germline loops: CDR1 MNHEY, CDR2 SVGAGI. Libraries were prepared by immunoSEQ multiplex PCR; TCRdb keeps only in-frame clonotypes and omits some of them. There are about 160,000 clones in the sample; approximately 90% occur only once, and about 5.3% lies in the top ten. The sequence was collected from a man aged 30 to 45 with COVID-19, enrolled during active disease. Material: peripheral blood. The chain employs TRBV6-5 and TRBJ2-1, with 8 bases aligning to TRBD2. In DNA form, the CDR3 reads TGTGCCAGCAGTTATTTCGGGGTAGCGGGAAATGAGCAGTTCTTC. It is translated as CASSYFGVAGNEQFF.